This passage covers 6 T cell receptor beta chains from one sample sequenced in a study of shared T cell receptors in the human thymus. Clones were sequenced by immunoSEQ multiplex PCR, and TCRdb holds only the in-frame ones, with some missing. The repertoire consists of 600,000 to 900,000 clones, with 80% to 90% occurring once and the leading ten covering around 0.01%. The data were also submitted as part of a second study, on human thymus T cells.

What was sequenced was thymocytes. The receptors originated from a girl in the first two years of life with a congenital heart defect.

V is TRBV28 and J is TRBJ2-3; TRBD2 aligns across 7 bases. This CDR3 region has 14 residues. CDR1 and CDR2 (germline): MDHEN, SYDVKM. V was clipped by 6 bases and J by 8 bases; unmatched bases: 11. The CDR3 is CASRPPGGRGTQYF. In DNA form, the CDR3 reads TGTGCCAGCAGGCCTCCGGGGGGACGAGGTACGCAGTATTTT. The variable domain in full, completed from reference TRBV28 and TRBJ2-3, reads DVKVTQSSRYLVKRTGEKVFLECVQDMDHENMFWYRQDPGLGLRLIYFSYDVKMKEKGDIPEGYSVSREKKERFSLILESASTNQTSMYLCASRPPGGRGTQYFGPGTRLTVL.

The chain has TRBV19 and TRBJ2-2, with 8 bases aligning to TRBD1. This CDR3 has 16 residues. V shed 7 bases and J 1 base; nucleotides not matched to a gene: 8. Germline V gives CDR1 LNHDA, CDR2 SQIVND (reference sequence). Written as DNA, the CDR3 is TGTGCCAGTAAAACAACCGGGACAGGGAACACCGGGGAGCTGTTTTTT. It yields the protein CASKTTGTGNTGELFF.

A few counts support this clone. This chain uses TRBV4-3 with TRBJ2-2; a weak D match, TRBD2 (6 bases). The germline V and J ends were trimmed by 1 base and 2 bases, with 23 bases remaining between them. Germline values: CDR1 LGHNA, CDR2 YSLEER. This CDR3 has 20 residues. The CDR3 DNA is TGCGCCAGCAGCCAAGTGGTGGCTACAGACCGGGGGACTAACACCGGGGAGCTGTTTTTT. It yields the protein CASSQVVATDRGTNTGELFF.

In nucleotides, the CDR3 is TGTGCCAGCAGCCCCCCCCAGGGGGGTGAGCAGTACTTC. It specifies CASSPPQGGEQYF. The chain links TRBV9 to TRBJ2-7; a weak D match, TRBD1 (7 bases). From germline, CDR1 is SGDLS and CDR2 YYNGEE. This CDR3 contains 13 residues. Trimming took off 4 bases at V and 7 bases at J, with 15 bases between the two ends.

The chain recombines TRBV19 with TRBJ2-1; a weak D match, TRBD2 (6 bases). CDR1 and CDR2 from the germline V gene are LNHDA and SQIVND (reference sequence). Trimming left V 5 bases short and J 2 bases short, with 16 bases between. The CDR3 loop spans 16 amino acids. In nucleotides, the CDR3 is TGTGCCAGTAGTCCGAGGGTTTGGGGGGCCTACAATGAGCAGTTCTTC. Amino acid sequence: CASSPRVWGAYNEQFF. Combining the CDR3 with reference TRBV19 and TRBJ2-1 gives the whole variable domain DGGITQSPKYLFRKEGQNVTLSCEQNLNHDAMYWYRQDPGQGLRLIYYSQIVNDFQKGDIAEGYSVSREKKESFPLTVTSAQKNPTAFYLCASSPRVWGAYNEQFFGPGTRLTVL.

Details on this clone: The same CDR3 also results from other DNA sequences found in this sample. This chain links TRBV12-5 with TRBJ2-3, with 8 nucleotides matching TRBD1. Germline V gene lookup returns CDR1 LGHNT and CDR2 FRNRAP. The CDR3 extends over 13 amino acids. Trimming removed 6 bases from V and 6 bases from J; junction bases left unmatched: 5. The CDR3 is CASGRQGRDTQYF. The CDR3 DNA is TGTGCTAGTGGCAGACAGGGGAGGGATACGCAGTATTTT.